This passage covers 14 T cell receptor beta chains from one sample sequenced in a study of CD8 T cells in Susac syndrome. An input of roughly 0.45 to 1 ug of RNA was subjected to reverse transcription using random hexamers. TCRdb re-analysed the immunoSEQ multiplex PCR reads in MiXCR, keeping a single row per CDR3 protein. The sample gives about 300,000 distinct CDR3 sequences, about 91% of which show up once; about 0.07% is in the top ten. Input material: CD4+ T cells from PBMCs. Source of these receptors: a human donor with multiple sclerosis.

The J gene is TRBJ2-7, the V gene TRBV12-3 or TRBV12-4, with 8 nucleotides matching TRBD2. The CDR3 length is 15 residues. The V and J ends lost 3 bases and 4 bases, in that order; junction bases with no gene match: 8. This chain's CDR3 is CASSLGSGGRYEQYF. CDR3 bases: TGTGCCAGCAGTTTGGGGAGCGGGGGAAGGTACGAGCAGTACTTC.

The J gene is TRBJ1-1, the V gene TRBV12-3 or TRBV12-4; tentative D call: TRBD1 (6 bases). Deletions cut 3 bases from V and 0 bases from J, with 17 bases between. The CDR3 has 17 amino acids. Here the CDR3 reads CASSLKLQGVMNTEAFF. Written as DNA, the CDR3 is TGTGCCAGCAGTTTGAAGCTACAGGGTGTTATGAACACTGAAGCTTTCTTT.

The chain couples TRBV2 to TRBJ1-5, with 10 nucleotides matching TRBD1. V gave up 6 bases and J gave up 7 bases; unmatched junction bases: 6. Germline V gives CDR1 SNHLY, CDR2 FYNNEI. This CDR3 spans 14 amino acids. CDR3 sequence: CASRGTGVAQPQHF. The CDR3 DNA sequence: TGTGCCAGCAGAGGGACAGGGGTTGCGCAGCCCCAGCATTTT.

This clonotype occurred once. The rearrangement uses TRBV11-2 and TRBJ2-2, with 8 bases fitting TRBD2. Germline CDR1 SGHAT, CDR2 FQNNGV. The J segment lost 0 bases and the V segment lost 5 bases, leaving 5 bases of the junction unmatched. The CDR3 is 16 residues long. The CDR3 bases are TGTGCCAGCAGCAGAACTAGCGGCCCGAACACCGGGGAGCTGTTTTTT. Encoded protein: CASSRTSGPNTGELFF.

This clonotype was observed once. The V call is TRBV7-9, the J call TRBJ2-1, with D possibly matching TRBD2 (5 bases). The germline V gene encodes CDR1 SEHNR and CDR2 FQNEAQ (reference sequence). The CDR3 is made up of 19 amino acids. Trimming pared 4 bases from V and 0 bases from J, leaving 22 bases between. The CDR3 DNA sequence: TGTGCCAGCAGCTGGCCAATAATTAAGGAGGATAGCTCCTACAATGAGCAGTTCTTC. It specifies CASSWPIIKEDSSYNEQFF.

This chain connects TRBV11-1 to TRBJ2-1; D is tentatively TRBD1 or TRBD2 (5 bases each). Germline CDR1 reads SGHAT; CDR2 reads FQDESV (reference sequence). This CDR3 has 14 amino acids. Deletions cut 5 bases from V and 6 bases from J, with 14 bases between. CDR3 nucleotide sequence: TGTGCCAGCAGCCAGTACCGGGGCCTCAATGAGCAGTTCTTC. The encoded protein is CASSQYRGLNEQFF.

The CDR3 DNA is TGTGCCAGCAGTAGCCAGGGACAGGCCTCCTACGAGCAGTACTTC. This sequence encodes CASSSQGQASYEQYF. The rearrangement links TRBV7-2 to TRBJ2-7; 8 nucleotides match TRBD1. The V gene's germline CDR1 is SGHTA and CDR2 FQGNSA. Trimming removed 6 bases from V and 0 bases from J; junction bases left unmatched: 7. The CDR3 totals 15 residues.

CDR3 protein: CASSHGPTGRISGGYTF. The DNA for the CDR3 is TGTGCCAGCAGCCATGGCCCAACAGGTAGAATTTCGGGTGGCTACACCTTC. This chain joins TRBV3-1 and TRBJ1-2; a weak D match, TRBD1 (5 bases). Trimming cost V 3 bases and J 7 bases, with 24 bases left between them. The CDR3 has 17 residues. CDR1 is LGHDT and CDR2 is YNNKEL in the germline V gene (reference sequence).

This rearrangement joins TRBV7-2 to TRBJ2-2; D is possibly TRBD2 (5 bases). This CDR3 comprises 16 residues. V lost 1 base and J lost 3, with 12 bases in between. Germline V CDR1 and CDR2: SGHTA, FQGNSA. CDR3 sequence reads: CASSLGFWGDTGELFF. DNA for the CDR3: TGTGCCAGCAGCTTAGGTTTTTGGGGAGACACCGGGGAGCTGTTTTTT.

The chain joins TRBV5-1 to TRBJ1-1, with D uncertain. Trimming took 2 bases from V and 1 from J, leaving 12 bases between them. In germline, CDR1 is SGHRS, CDR2 YFSETQ. CDR3 length: 15 amino acids. The CDR3 region is CASSLITSPNTEAFF. CDR3 in DNA: TGCGCCAGCAGCTTAATCACCTCCCCGAACACTGAAGCTTTCTTT.

The J gene is TRBJ1-2, the V gene TRBV5-1, with 10 nucleotides matching TRBD1. This CDR3 is 16 amino acids long. Trimming took 4 bases from V and 3 from J; bases not matched to a gene: 9. CDR1 is SGHRS and CDR2 is YFSETQ in the germline V gene. CDR3 coding DNA: TGCGCCAGCAGCCCGGGACAGGGGTGGAACTACTATGGCTACACCTTC. It codes for CASSPGQGWNYYGYTF. Variable domain in full (rest from reference TRBV5-1 and TRBJ1-2): KAGVTQTPRYLIKTRGQQVTLSCSPISGHRSVSWYQQTPGQGLQFLFEYFSETQRNKGNFPGRFSGRQFSNSRSEMNVSTLELGDSALYLCASSPGQGWNYYGYTFGSGTRLTVV.

J is TRBJ1-1 and V is TRBV12-3 or TRBV12-4, with TRBD1 matching over 7 bases. This CDR3 spans 16 amino acids. V was pared by 4 bases and J by 0 bases, with 8 bases of the junction left unmatched. CDR3 in amino acids: CASSSRQGGVNTEAFF. In DNA form, the CDR3 reads TGTGCCAGCAGTTCCCGACAGGGTGGGGTGAACACTGAAGCTTTCTTT.

This clonotype was observed once. This chain links TRBV20-1 with TRBJ1-2, with D hard to call. CDR3 size: 13 residues. With 4 bases removed from V and 0 bases from J, the gap between germline ends came to 9 bases. Germline CDR1 DFQATT, CDR2 SNEGSKA (reference sequence). The CDR3 coding sequence is TGCAGTGCTATGAGGACCTCTAACTATGGCTACACCTTC. Residues: CSAMRTSNYGYTF.

V gene TRBV4-3 combines with J gene TRBJ1-1; a weak D match, TRBD1 (5 bases). The V gene's germline CDR1 is LGHNA and CDR2 YSLEER. V was shortened by 0 bases and J by 3 bases, with 11 bases between the two germline ends. This CDR3 spans 15 amino acids. CDR3 in amino acids: CASSQDGQGDTEAFF. The CDR3 DNA sequence: TGCGCCAGCAGCCAAGACGGGCAGGGAGACACTGAAGCTTTCTTT.